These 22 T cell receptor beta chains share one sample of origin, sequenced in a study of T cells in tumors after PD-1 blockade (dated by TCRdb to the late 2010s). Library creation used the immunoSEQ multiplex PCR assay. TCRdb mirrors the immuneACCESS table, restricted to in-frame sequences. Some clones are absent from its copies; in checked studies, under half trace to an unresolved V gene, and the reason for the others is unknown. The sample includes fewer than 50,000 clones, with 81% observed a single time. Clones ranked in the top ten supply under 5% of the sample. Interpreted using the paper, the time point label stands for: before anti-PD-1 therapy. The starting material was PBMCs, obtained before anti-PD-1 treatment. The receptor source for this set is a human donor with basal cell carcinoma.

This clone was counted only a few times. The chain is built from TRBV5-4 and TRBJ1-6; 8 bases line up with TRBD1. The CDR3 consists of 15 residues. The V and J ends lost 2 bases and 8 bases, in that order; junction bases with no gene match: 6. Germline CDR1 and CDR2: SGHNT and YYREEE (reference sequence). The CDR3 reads CASSLDRGAYSPLHF. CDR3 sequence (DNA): TGTGCCAGCAGCTTAGACAGGGGAGCATATTCACCCCTCCACTTT. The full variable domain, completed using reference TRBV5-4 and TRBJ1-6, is ETGVTQSPTHLIKTRGQQVTLRCSSQSGHNTVSWYQQALGQGPQFIFQYYREEENGRGNFPPRFSGLQFPNYSSELNVNALELDDSALYLCASSLDRGAYSPLHFGNGTRLTVT.

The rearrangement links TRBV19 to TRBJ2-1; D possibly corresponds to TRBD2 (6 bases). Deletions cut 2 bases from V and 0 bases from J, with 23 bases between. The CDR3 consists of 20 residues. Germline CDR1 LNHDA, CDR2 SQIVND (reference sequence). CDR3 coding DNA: TGTGCCAGTAGTATAAGGTTCAGGGAGGAAAGGGCTAGCTCCTACAATGAGCAGTTCTTC. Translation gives CASSIRFREERASSYNEQFF.

CDR3 protein: CASQSGTLTRPQHF. CDR3 bases: TGTGCCAGTCAGTCAGGGACCCTCACCAGGCCCCAGCATTTT. J is TRBJ1-5 and V is TRBV19; D perhaps matches TRBD1 (5 bases). Germline CDR1 and CDR2: LNHDA and SQIVND (reference sequence). The CDR3 contains 14 residues. The V end lost 8 bases, the J end lost 9 bases, and 20 bases lay between the germline ends.

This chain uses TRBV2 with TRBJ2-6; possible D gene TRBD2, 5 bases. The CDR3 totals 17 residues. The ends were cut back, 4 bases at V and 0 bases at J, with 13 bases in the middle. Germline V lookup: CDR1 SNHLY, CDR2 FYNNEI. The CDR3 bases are TGTGCCAGCAGTGCTAGCCCCAGAACCTCTGGGGCCAACGTCCTGACTTTC. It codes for CASSASPRTSGANVLTF.

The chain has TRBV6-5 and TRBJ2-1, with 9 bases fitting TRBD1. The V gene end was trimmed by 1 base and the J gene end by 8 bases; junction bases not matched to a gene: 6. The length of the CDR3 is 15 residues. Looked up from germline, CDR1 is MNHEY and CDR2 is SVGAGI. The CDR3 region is CASSYFGQGSDEQFF. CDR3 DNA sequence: TGTGCCAGCAGTTACTTTGGACAGGGGTCGGATGAGCAGTTCTTC.

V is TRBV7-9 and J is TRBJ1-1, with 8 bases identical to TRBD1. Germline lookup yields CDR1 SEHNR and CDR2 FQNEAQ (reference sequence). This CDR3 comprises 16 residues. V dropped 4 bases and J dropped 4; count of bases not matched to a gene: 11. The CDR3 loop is CASSSGQGEVGTEAFF. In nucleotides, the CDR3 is TGTGCCAGCAGCTCCGGACAGGGTGAGGTAGGCACTGAAGCTTTCTTT.

CDR3 loop: CASSTRLAGGAATQYF. DNA of the CDR3: TGTGCCAGCAGCACAAGACTAGCGGGGGGGGCAGCGACCCAGTACTTC. The chain joins TRBV5-6 to TRBJ2-5, with 14 bases lining up with TRBD2. V dropped 4 bases and J dropped 7; count of bases not matched to a gene: 9. CDR1 is SGHDT and CDR2 is YYEEEE in the germline V gene. This CDR3 comprises 16 residues.

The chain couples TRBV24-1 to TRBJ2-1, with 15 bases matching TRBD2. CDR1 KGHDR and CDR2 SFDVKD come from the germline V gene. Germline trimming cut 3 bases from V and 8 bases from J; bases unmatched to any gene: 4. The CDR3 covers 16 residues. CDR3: CATSDRTSGGADEQFF. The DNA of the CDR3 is TGTGCCACCAGTGATCGGACTAGCGGGGGGGCAGATGAGCAGTTCTTC.

CDR3 loop: CASSESMTGRRVGYTF. The CDR3 nucleotides are TGTGCCAGCAGTGAAAGCATGACAGGGAGGAGGGTTGGCTACACCTTC. The V and J genes are TRBV27 and TRBJ1-2, with 7 bases identical to TRBD1. CDR1 MNHEY and CDR2 SMNVEV come from the germline V gene (reference sequence). This CDR3 is 16 amino acids long. V dropped 5 bases and J dropped 7; count of bases not matched to a gene: 16.

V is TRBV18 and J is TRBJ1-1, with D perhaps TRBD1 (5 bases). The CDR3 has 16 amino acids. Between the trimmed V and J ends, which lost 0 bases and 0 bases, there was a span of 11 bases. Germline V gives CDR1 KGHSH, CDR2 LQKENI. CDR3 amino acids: CASSPPGGNMNTEAFF. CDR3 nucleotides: TGTGCCAGCTCACCACCGGGGGGGAACATGAACACTGAAGCTTTCTTT.

CDR3 in amino acids: CATSDLQGTGSGGRIYGYTF. The DNA for the CDR3 is TGTGCCACCAGTGACCTACAGGGAACTGGTTCGGGTGGCCGTATATATGGCTACACCTTC. V gene TRBV24-1 combines with J gene TRBJ1-2, with D tentatively TRBD1 (6 bases). The CDR3 spans 20 residues. In germline, CDR1 is KGHDR, CDR2 SFDVKD. V dropped 4 bases and J dropped 5 bases, with 31 bases sitting between them.

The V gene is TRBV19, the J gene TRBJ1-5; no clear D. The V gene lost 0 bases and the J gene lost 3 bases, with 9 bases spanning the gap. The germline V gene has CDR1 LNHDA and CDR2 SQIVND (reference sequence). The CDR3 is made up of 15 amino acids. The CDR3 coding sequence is TGTGCCAGTAGTATAGAAGCAGGCTACAATCAGCCCCAGCATTTT. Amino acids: CASSIEAGYNQPQHF. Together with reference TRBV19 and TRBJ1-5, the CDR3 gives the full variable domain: DGGITQSPKYLFRKEGQNVTLSCEQNLNHDAMYWYRQDPGQGLRLIYYSQIVNDFQKGDIAEGYSVSREKKESFPLTVTSAQKNPTAFYLCASSIEAGYNQPQHFGDGTRLSIL.

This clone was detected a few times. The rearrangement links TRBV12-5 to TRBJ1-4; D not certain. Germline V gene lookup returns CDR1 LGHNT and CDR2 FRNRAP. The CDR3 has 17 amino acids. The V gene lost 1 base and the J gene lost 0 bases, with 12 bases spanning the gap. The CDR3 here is CASGLGPPRTTNEKLFF. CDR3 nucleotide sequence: TGTGCTAGTGGTTTGGGCCCCCCCAGGACAACTAATGAAAAACTGTTTTTT.

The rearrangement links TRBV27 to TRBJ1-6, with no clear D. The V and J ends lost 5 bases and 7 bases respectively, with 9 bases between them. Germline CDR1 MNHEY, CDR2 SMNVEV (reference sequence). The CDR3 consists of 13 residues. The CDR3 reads CASSRSVNSPLHF. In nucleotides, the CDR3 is TGTGCCAGCAGTCGGTCAGTCAATTCACCCCTCCACTTT.

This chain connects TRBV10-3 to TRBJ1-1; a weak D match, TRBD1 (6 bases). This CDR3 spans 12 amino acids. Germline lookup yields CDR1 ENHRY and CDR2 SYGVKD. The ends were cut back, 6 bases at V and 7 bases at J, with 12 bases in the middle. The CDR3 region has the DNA TGTGCCATCAGCGAGGACAGCTTTGAAGCTTTCTTT. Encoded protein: CAISEDSFEAFF.

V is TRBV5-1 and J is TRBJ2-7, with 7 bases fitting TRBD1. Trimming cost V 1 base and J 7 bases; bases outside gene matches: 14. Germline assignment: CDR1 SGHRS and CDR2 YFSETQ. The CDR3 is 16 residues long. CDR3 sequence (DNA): TGCGCCAGCAGCTTGTTGGCAGGGGGACCGTCGGGGGAGCAGTACTTC. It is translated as CASSLLAGGPSGEQYF.

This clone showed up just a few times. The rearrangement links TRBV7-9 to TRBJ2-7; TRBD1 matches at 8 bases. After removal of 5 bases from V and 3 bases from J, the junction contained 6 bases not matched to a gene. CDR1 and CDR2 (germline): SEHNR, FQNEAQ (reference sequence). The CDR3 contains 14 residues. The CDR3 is CASSTTGVFYEQYF. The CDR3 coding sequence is TGTGCCAGCAGCACGACAGGGGTTTTCTACGAGCAGTACTTC.

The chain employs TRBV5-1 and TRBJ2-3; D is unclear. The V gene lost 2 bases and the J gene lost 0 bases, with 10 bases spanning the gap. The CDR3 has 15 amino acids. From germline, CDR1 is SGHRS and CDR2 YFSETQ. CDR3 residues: CASSFGETSTDTQYF. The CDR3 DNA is TGCGCCAGCAGCTTCGGCGAGACTAGCACAGATACGCAGTATTTT.

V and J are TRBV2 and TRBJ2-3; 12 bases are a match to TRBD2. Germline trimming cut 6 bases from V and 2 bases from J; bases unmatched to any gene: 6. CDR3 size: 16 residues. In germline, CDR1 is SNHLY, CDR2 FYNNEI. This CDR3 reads CASSRLAGEYTDTQYF. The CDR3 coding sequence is TGTGCCAGCAGCAGACTAGCGGGGGAGTACACAGATACGCAGTATTTT.

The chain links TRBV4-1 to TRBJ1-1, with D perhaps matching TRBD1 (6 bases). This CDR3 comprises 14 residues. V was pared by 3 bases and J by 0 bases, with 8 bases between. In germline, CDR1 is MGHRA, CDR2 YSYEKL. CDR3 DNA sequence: TGCGCCAGCAGCCACGCAGGGGTGAACACTGAAGCTTTCTTT. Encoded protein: CASSHAGVNTEAFF.

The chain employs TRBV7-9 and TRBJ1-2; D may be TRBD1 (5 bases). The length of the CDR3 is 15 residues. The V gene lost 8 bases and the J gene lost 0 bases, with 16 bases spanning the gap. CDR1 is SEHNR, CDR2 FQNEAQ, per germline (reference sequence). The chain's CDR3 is CASGRVGGANYGYTF. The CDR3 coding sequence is TGTGCCAGCGGCCGGGTGGGGGGAGCTAACTATGGCTACACCTTC.

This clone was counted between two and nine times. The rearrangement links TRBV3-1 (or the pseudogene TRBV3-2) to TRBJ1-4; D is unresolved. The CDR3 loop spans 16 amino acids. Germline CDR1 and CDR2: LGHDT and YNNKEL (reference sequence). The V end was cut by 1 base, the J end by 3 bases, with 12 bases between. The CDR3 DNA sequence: TGTGCCAGCAGCCAAGGAAGTACGGGGTCTAATGAAAAACTGTTTTTT. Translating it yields CASSQGSTGSNEKLFF.